A single sample gave rise to the 27 T cell receptor beta chains below, sequenced in a study of identical twins. TCRdb processed the 5' RACE reads anew with MiXCR; each CDR3 protein has one entry. Among 500,000 to 700,000 distinct CDR3 sequences, roughly 6.6% were seen once, and the ten largest hold about 1.5%. These sequences were also reported in another study, on yellow fever vaccine responses in identical twins.

Sequenced sample: PBMCs. All receptors derive from a woman younger than 30 in good health.

The gene calls are TRBV5-1 and TRBJ2-3, with 9 bases lining up with TRBD1. The germline V gene has CDR1 SGHRS and CDR2 YFSETQ. The V segment lost 0 bases and the J segment 2 bases; nucleotides outside the gene matches: 1. This CDR3 region has 15 residues. The DNA of the CDR3 is TGCGCCAGCAGCTTGGGACAGGGGGACACAGATACGCAGTATTTT. It specifies CASSLGQGDTDTQYF.

The CDR3 sequence is CSVEDKGRITTNEQFF. For the CDR3, the DNA is TGCAGCGTTGAAGATAAAGGAAGGATTACCACGAATGAGCAGTTCTTC. The rearrangement links TRBV29-1 to TRBJ2-1; D ambiguous. V gave up 0 bases and J gave up 7 bases, with 19 bases separating them. The CDR3 has 16 amino acids. Germline lookup yields CDR1 SQVTM and CDR2 ANQGSEA.

This clonotype has more than one count but fewer than ten. This chain uses TRBV2 with TRBJ2-7; TRBD1 matches 8 bases. CDR1 and CDR2 from the germline V gene are SNHLY and FYNNEI. V lost 3 bases, J lost 2 bases, and 12 bases stayed unmatched. CDR3 length: 17 amino acids. CDR3 nucleotides: TGTGCCAGCAGTGACGGACAGGGAATTACCAATCCCTACGAGCAGTACGTC. Translation: CASSDGQGITNPYEQYV.

The chain carries TRBV4-1 and TRBJ2-2; 7 positions agree with TRBD1. The CDR3 consists of 17 residues. The V gene end was trimmed by 3 bases and the J gene end by 4 bases; junction bases not matched to a gene: 11. From germline, CDR1 is MGHRA and CDR2 YSYEKL. This CDR3 is CASSQSTGVSATGELFF. The DNA for the CDR3 is TGCGCCAGCAGCCAGTCAACAGGGGTATCGGCCACCGGGGAGCTGTTTTTT.

This clonotype was detected a few times. The chain uses TRBV5-1 and TRBJ2-7, with TRBD1 matching over 7 bases. J gave up 6 bases and V 3 bases, and 6 bases lay outside the gene matches. The germline CDR1 and CDR2 sequences are SGHRS and YFSETQ. CDR3 length: 13 amino acids. CDR3 loop: CASSSGTAAEQYV. In DNA, the CDR3 is TGCGCCAGCAGCTCCGGGACAGCCGCCGAGCAGTACGTC.

This clonotype was seen repeatedly, ten times or more. CDR3 region: CASSHQYEPGGANEKLFF. The CDR3 coding sequence is TGTGCCAGCAGCCACCAATACGAACCAGGGGGAGCTAATGAAAAACTGTTTTTT. The genes are TRBV11-1 and TRBJ1-4; 7 bases match TRBD1. J was trimmed by 3 bases and V by 5 bases; bases with no gene match: 15. Germline V gives CDR1 SGHAT, CDR2 FQDESV (reference sequence). The length of the CDR3 is 18 residues.

This clonotype was picked up many times. Its ends do not fully match the called genes, so a read error is possible. The V gene is TRBV5-1, the J gene TRBJ2-1, with a weak D call TRBD2 (6 bases). From germline, CDR1 is SGHRS and CDR2 YFSETQ. The CDR3 runs 15 residues. This chain's CDR3 is CASTLGGSQSNEQFF. The DNA of the CDR3 is TGCGCCAGCACCTTGGGGGGTAGCCAAAGCAATGAGCAGTTCTTC.

In this sample, this clonotype turned up many times. CDR3 residues: CSVCRELGEAFF. CDR3 coding DNA: TGCAGCGTGTGCAGGGAATTAGGTGAAGCTTTCTTT. J is TRBJ1-1 and V is TRBV29-1; tentatively, D is TRBD1 (5 bases). Trimming cost V 6 bases and J 7 bases, with 15 bases left between them. CDR1 and CDR2 (germline): SQVTM, ANQGSEA. This CDR3 spans 12 amino acids.

The chain is built from TRBV9 and TRBJ1-1, with 7 bases that match TRBD1. CDR1 SGDLS and CDR2 YYNGEE come from the germline V gene. V shed 1 base, J shed 0 bases, and the junction held 3 bases outside the gene matches. This CDR3 spans 15 amino acids. The CDR3 DNA sequence: TGTGCCAGCAGCGTACAGGGGGATATGAACACTGAAGCTTTCTTT. Its translation: CASSVQGDMNTEAFF.

V usage is TRBV5-1 and J usage is TRBJ2-1, with TRBD2 matching 10 bases. CDR3 length: 17 residues. Germline lookup yields CDR1 SGHRS and CDR2 YFSETQ. The junction had 13 bases not matched to a gene; V was cut back by 3 bases and J by 7 bases. In DNA form, the CDR3 reads TGCGCCAGCAGCTCTAGCGGGGGCCCCAACTCGGGGAATGAGCAGTTCTTC. It encodes CASSSSGGPNSGNEQFF.

This clonotype came up many times. V is TRBV3-1 and J is TRBJ2-5; D remains ambiguous. CDR3 length: 13 amino acids. V lost 1 base and J lost 4, with 7 bases in between. Germline V CDR1 and CDR2: LGHDT, YNNKEL (reference sequence). CDR3 bases: TGTGCCAGCAGCCAAGCGGGTGGAGAGACCCAGTACTTC. It translates to CASSQAGGETQYF.

The chain uses TRBV12-3 or TRBV12-4 and TRBJ2-3, with D possibly TRBD2 on 5 matching bases. The V end lost 3 bases, the J end lost 6 bases, and 13 bases lay between the germline ends. This CDR3 has 14 amino acids. The CDR3, as DNA: TGTGCCAGCAGTTTTTTTACTAGTTTCGATACGCAGTATTTT. Its protein is CASSFFTSFDTQYF.

The rearrangement links TRBV10-3 to TRBJ2-7; the match to TRBD2 covers 9 bases. The germline CDR1 and CDR2 sequences are ENHRY and SYGVKD. Losses at the gene ends were 2 bases for V and 8 bases for J; bases not matched to a gene: 10. The length of the CDR3 is 15 residues. The DNA of the CDR3 is TGTGCCATCAGTGAGAGAGTAGCGGGAGATTCCCAGCAGTACTTC. Translating gives CAISERVAGDSQQYF.

Many counts were recorded for this clonotype. This chain links TRBV5-1 with TRBJ2-3; 8 bases match TRBD2. Germline V gene data show CDR1 as SGHRS and CDR2 as YFSETQ. J lost 4 bases, V lost 6 bases, and 13 bases had no gene match. The CDR3 has 16 residues. The CDR3 sequence is CASTESGTRGPDTQYF. CDR3 DNA: TGCGCCAGCACAGAATCCGGGACTAGGGGCCCAGATACGCAGTATTTT.

This clonotype has ten or more counts. The J gene is TRBJ1-5, the V gene TRBV5-5, with D possibly TRBD1 on 5 matching bases. Germline values: CDR1 SGHKS, CDR2 YYEKEE (reference sequence). Trimming left V 3 bases short and J 1 base short, with 11 bases between. The CDR3 covers 15 residues. This CDR3 reads CASSSTVLSNQPQHF. The CDR3 DNA reads as TGTGCCAGCAGCTCGACAGTACTGAGCAATCAGCCCCAGCATTTT.

The J gene is TRBJ2-7, the V gene TRBV7-2; 7 nucleotides align to TRBD1. CDR1 and CDR2 from the germline V gene are SGHTA and FQGNSA. This CDR3 is built from 13 residues. The ends lost 5 bases at V and 6 bases at J; junction bases unmatched: 7. CDR3 protein: CASSQGQLGEQYF. The CDR3 region has the DNA TGTGCCAGCAGCCAGGGACAGCTCGGCGAGCAGTACTTC. The full variable domain, with the rest looked up from reference TRBV7-2 and TRBJ2-7, is GAGVSQSPSNKVTEKGKDVELRCDPISGHTALYWYRQSLGQGLEFLIYFQGNSAPDKSGLPSDRFSAERTGGSVSTLTIQRTQQEDSAVYLCASSQGQLGEQYFGPGTRLTVT.

V usage is TRBV6-2 or TRBV6-3 and J usage is TRBJ2-1; D is perhaps TRBD2 (5 bases). The length of the CDR3 is 17 residues. Germline V gives CDR1 MNHEY, CDR2 SVGEGT. Trimming removed 2 bases at V and 3 bases at J, with 17 bases between. Here the CDR3 DNA reads TGTGCCAGCAGTTACGGTCCCGGAGGTACCCGCTACAATGAGCAGTTCTTC. Residues: CASSYGPGGTRYNEQFF.

The chain uses TRBV28 and TRBJ1-1; possibly TRBD1 for D (5 bases). CDR1 and CDR2 (germline): MDHEN, SYDVKM. This CDR3 contains 13 residues. V was trimmed by 8 bases and J by 0 bases, leaving 10 bases between them. DNA for the CDR3: TGTGCCAGCCTAAGGGGCATGAACACTGAAGCTTTCTTT. Encoded protein: CASLRGMNTEAFF.

The chain is built from TRBV11-1 and TRBJ1-2; TRBD1 is a possible D gene (5 bases). Per the germline V gene, CDR1 is SGHAT and CDR2 is FQDESV (reference sequence). The CDR3 covers 18 residues. Trimming took off 5 bases at V and 0 bases at J, with 22 bases between the two ends. The CDR3 DNA is TGTGCCAGCAGCGGGGGGAACGGAGACATAAACTCTAACTATGGCTACACCTTC. Its translation is CASSGGNGDINSNYGYTF.

The genes are TRBV29-1 and TRBJ1-2; the D gene is possibly TRBD1 (5 bases). The V and J ends lost 0 bases and 0 bases respectively, with 14 bases between them. The CDR3 extends over 16 amino acids. Germline CDR1 SQVTM, CDR2 ANQGSEA. As DNA, the CDR3 is TGCAGCGTTGAAGACCGGGGCGCGGGATCTAACTATGGCTACACCTTC. Protein product: CSVEDRGAGSNYGYTF.

This clonotype has at least ten counts. This chain joins TRBV15 and TRBJ2-3; D may be TRBD2 (7 bases). Germline CDR1 is LNHNV and CDR2 is YYDKDF (reference sequence). This CDR3 is 18 amino acids long. V was shortened by 1 base and J by 2 bases, with 19 bases between the two germline ends. The CDR3 protein is CATSRGSGRGGDTDTQYF. CDR3 nucleotides: TGTGCCACCAGCAGAGGATCTGGGAGGGGGGGGGACACAGATACGCAGTATTTT. The full variable domain, with the rest looked up from reference TRBV15 and TRBJ2-3, is DAMVIQNPRYQVTQFGKPVTLSCSQTLNHNVMYWYQQKSSQAPKLLFHYYDKDFNNEADTPDNFQSRRPNTSFCFLDIRSPGLGDTAMYLCATSRGSGRGGDTDTQYFGPGTRLTVL.

The genes are TRBV10-2 and TRBJ2-5, with D possibly matching TRBD2 (6 bases). The CDR3 loop spans 12 amino acids. The V end lost 8 bases, the J end lost 5 bases, and 12 bases lay between the germline ends. Germline V gene sequence: CDR1 WSHSY, CDR2 SAAADI. Written as DNA, the CDR3 is TGCGCCAGCGGGGCGGGGCCCGAGACCCAGTACTTC. Translated: CASGAGPETQYF.

In its sample, this clonotype was seen many times. The chain is built from TRBV20-1 and TRBJ2-5; the match to TRBD2 covers 10 bases. V shed 5 bases and J 4 bases; nucleotides not matched to a gene: 7. CDR3 length equals 14 residues. CDR1 and CDR2 from the germline V gene are DFQATT and SNEGSKA (reference sequence). The CDR3 DNA sequence: TGCAGTGCTTCCGGGACTAGCGTGTCAGAGACCCAGTACTTC. Protein: CSASGTSVSETQYF.

This clonotype was picked up a small number of times. The chain is built from TRBV24-1 and TRBJ2-1; D might be TRBD1 (6 bases). This CDR3 contains 13 residues. The germline gives CDR1 KGHDR, CDR2 SFDVKD. With 4 bases removed from V and 10 bases from J, the gap between germline ends came to 13 bases. The CDR3 is CATSETRGTEQFF. CDR3 in DNA: TGTGCCACCAGTGAGACGCGTGGGACAGAGCAGTTCTTC.

This clonotype was counted a few times. This rearrangement joins TRBV2 to TRBJ1-6; 9 nucleotides line up with TRBD1. Germline loops: CDR1 SNHLY, CDR2 FYNNEI. Unmatched junction bases numbered 2, after V lost 5 bases and J lost 3 bases. The CDR3 length is 15 residues. CDR3 sequence: CASSTGGLYNSPLHF. DNA of the CDR3: TGTGCCAGCAGTACAGGGGGCCTCTATAATTCACCCCTCCACTTT.

This clonotype was picked up a small number of times. The rearrangement uses TRBV11-2 and TRBJ1-6, with 7 nucleotides matching TRBD1. V trimming: 4 bases; J trimming: 4 bases; junction bases outside the gene matches: 7. Germline V lookup: CDR1 SGHAT, CDR2 FQNNGV. This CDR3 is 16 amino acids long. This CDR3 reads CASSYSGTAYNSPLHF. CDR3 nucleotide sequence: TGTGCCAGCAGCTATAGTGGGACAGCTTATAATTCACCCCTCCACTTT.

This clonotype was found many times. The rearrangement joins TRBV6-6 to TRBJ1-2; no clear D. Germline CDR1 and CDR2: MNHNY and SVGAGI (reference sequence). The CDR3 covers 10 residues. CDR3 in DNA: TGTGCGACACAGAACTATGGCTACACCTTC. This gives the protein CATQNYGYTF.